This is a list of T cell receptor beta chains from one sample in a study of blood T cell repertoires in COVID-19. The assay was immunoSEQ multiplex PCR, and TCRdb's table has in-frame clones only and misses some. The sample lists roughly 76,000 clones, around 90% occurring once. The sequencing input was peripheral blood. Source of these receptors: a woman in her late teens or twenties with acute or convalescent COVID-19. The CDR3 runs from the conserved cysteine through the conserved F or W. Each record gives: D gene, V gene, J gene, clone size, CDR3 protein, CDR3 DNA. D genes are given only for firm matches. Size values are once, few and many counts, or a class for expanded clones, and some rows have none.

NA	TRBV28	TRBJ2-1	NA	CASSLRRDNEQFF	TGTGCCAGCAGTTTACGCAGGGACAATGAGCAGTTCTTC
NA	TRBV5-1	TRBJ1-4	NA	CASSFGGNAEKLFF	TGCGCCAGCAGCTTCGGCGGGAACGCTGAAAAACTGTTTTTT
TRBD2	TRBV28	TRBJ2-1	NA	CASSLQTSGSYEQFF	TGTGCCAGCAGTTTACAGACTAGCGGGAGCTATGAGCAGTTCTTC
TRBD2	TRBV2	TRBJ2-1	NA	CASRARAGDGGNEQFF	TGTGCCAGCAGAGCCCGAGCGGGGGACGGGGGCAATGAGCAGTTCTTC
NA	TRBV11-2	TRBJ1-3	once	CASSETGSGNTIYF	TGTGCCAGCAGCGAGACAGGCTCTGGAAACACCATATATTTT
NA	TRBV15	TRBJ1-3	NA	CATSRDLAGEGGNTIYF	TGTGCCACCAGCAGAGATCTCGCAGGTGAAGGTGGAAACACCATATATTTT
TRBD1	TRBV7-2	TRBJ2-7	NA	CASSLAPGQGYEQYF	TGTGCCAGCAGCTTAGCCCCGGGACAGGGTTACGAGCAGTACTTC
TRBD1	TRBV12-3/TRBV12-4	TRBJ1-2	NA	CATTDRVDGYTF	TGTGCCACCACGGACAGGGTCGACGGCTACACCTTC
NA	TRBV27	TRBJ2-6	NA	CASSPYSSGANVLTF	TGTGCCAGCAGTCCGTACAGCTCTGGGGCCAACGTCCTGACTTTC
NA	TRBV10-2	TRBJ2-7	NA	CASSEGGDSYEQYF	TGCGCCAGCAGTGAGGGGGGCGACAGCTACGAGCAGTACTTC
NA	TRBV6-2/TRBV6-3	TRBJ1-5	NA	CASSYRGGRNQPQHF	TGTGCCAGCAGTTACCGGGGAGGGCGCAATCAGCCCCAGCATTTT
NA	TRBV2	TRBJ2-7	NA	CASSEQGNNYEQYF	TGTGCCAGCAGTGAACAGGGGAATAACTACGAGCAGTACTTC
TRBD1	TRBV7-8	TRBJ2-7	NA	CASSSPGGRYEQYF	TGTGCCAGCAGCTCGCCAGGGGGCCGCTACGAGCAGTACTTC
TRBD1	TRBV4-2	TRBJ2-2	NA	CASSREQGANTGELFF	TGTGCCAGCAGCCGAGAACAGGGGGCGAACACCGGGGAGCTGTTTTTT
TRBD1	TRBV7-8	TRBJ2-2	NA	CASSQRQGRYTGELFF	TGTGCCAGCAGCCAAAGACAGGGGCGTTACACCGGGGAGCTGTTTTTT
NA	TRBV30	TRBJ1-1	once	CAWSVEETNTEAFF	TGTGCCTGGAGTGTCGAGGAAACGAACACTGAAGCTTTCTTT
NA	TRBV5-4	TRBJ1-6	NA	CASSSRRGSYNSPLHF	TGTGCCAGCAGCTCTCGGAGGGGCTCCTATAATTCACCCCTCCACTTT
NA	TRBV2	TRBJ1-1	few	CASKEEGGEAFF	TGTGCCAGCAAGGAGGAGGGAGGGGAAGCTTTCTTT
TRBD1	TRBV12-5	TRBJ1-5	NA	CASGFWTGDQPQHF	TGTGCTAGTGGTTTTTGGACAGGGGATCAGCCCCAGCATTTT
NA	TRBV5-1	TRBJ2-5	NA	CASSSHSPMETQYF	TGCGCCAGCAGCTCCCACTCCCCCATGGAGACCCAGTACTTC
NA	TRBV4-3	TRBJ1-1	NA	CASSQGTGEFEAFF	TGCGCCAGCAGCCAAGGAACAGGAGAGTTTGAAGCTTTCTTT
TRBD1	TRBV5-1	TRBJ1-2	NA	CASSTTGGEAWGYTF	TGCGCCAGCAGCACCACAGGGGGCGAGGCGTGGGGCTACACCTTC
NA	TRBV10-1	TRBJ1-2	NA	CASLHGYTF	TGCGCCAGCCTTCATGGCTACACCTTC
TRBD1	TRBV5-1	TRBJ1-2	NA	CASSHAGTGEYGYTF	TGCGCCAGCAGCCACGCCGGGACAGGGGAGTATGGCTACACCTTC
NA	TRBV5-1	TRBJ2-6	NA	CASSFRRESGANVLTF	TGCGCCAGCAGCTTCCGAAGGGAGTCTGGGGCCAACGTCCTGACTTTC
TRBD1	TRBV28	TRBJ2-4	NA	CASRGQAGNIQYF	TGTGCCAGCCGGGGACAGGCAGGGAACATTCAGTACTTC
NA	TRBV28	TRBJ1-5	NA	CASSSPDSVNQPQHF	TGTGCCAGCAGTTCCCCGGACAGCGTCAATCAGCCCCAGCATTTT
NA	TRBV5-1	TRBJ1-1	NA	CASSLRVRGAGTEAFF	TGCGCCAGCAGCTTGCGTGTGCGGGGGGCAGGCACTGAAGCTTTCTTT
TRBD1	TRBV4-1	TRBJ2-1	once	CASSQDRDRGLGEQFF	TGCGCCAGCAGCCAAGACCGGGACAGGGGGCTAGGGGAGCAGTTCTTC
TRBD1	TRBV5-1	TRBJ2-7	NA	CASSSGTGGYEQYF	TGCGCCAGCAGCTCTGGGACAGGGGGCTACGAGCAGTACTTC
NA	TRBV12-3/TRBV12-4	TRBJ1-6	NA	CASSGENSPLHF	TGTGCCAGCAGTGGGGAGAATTCACCCCTCCACTTT
NA	TRBV7-2	TRBJ2-3	NA	CASSSQPSRIADTQYF	TGTGCCAGCAGCTCTCAGCCTAGTCGGATCGCAGATACGCAGTATTTT
TRBD2	TRBV19	TRBJ2-1	NA	CASSIEAGGEQFF	TGTGCCAGTAGTATAGAGGCGGGGGGTGAGCAGTTCTTC
TRBD1	TRBV9	TRBJ1-1	NA	CASSVDRAPEAFF	TGTGCCAGCAGCGTCGACAGGGCTCCTGAAGCTTTCTTT
TRBD2	TRBV6-6	TRBJ2-3	NA	CASRPPLAESTDTQYF	TGTGCCAGCAGACCCCCCCTAGCGGAAAGCACAGATACGCAGTATTTT
NA	TRBV7-8	TRBJ2-1	NA	CASSHETLNEQFF	TGTGCCAGCAGCCACGAGACTCTCAATGAGCAGTTCTTC
TRBD1	TRBV7-2	TRBJ2-7	once	CASSSGQGAYEQYF	TGTGCCAGCAGCTCGGGACAGGGGGCTTACGAGCAGTACTTC
NA	TRBV28	TRBJ1-2	once	CASLGTPGIYGYTF	TGTGCCAGCCTAGGAACCCCGGGGATCTATGGCTACACCTTC
NA	TRBV7-2	TRBJ1-3	NA	CASSLVAGAGNTIYF	TGTGCCAGCAGCTTAGTTGCCGGGGCTGGAAACACCATATATTTT
TRBD1	TRBV10-3	TRBJ1-3	NA	CAISQGEPGNTIYF	TGTGCCATCAGTCAGGGGGAGCCTGGAAACACCATATATTTT
TRBD2	TRBV4-3	TRBJ2-7	NA	CASSQDYASGAYEQYF	TGCGCCAGCAGCCAAGATTACGCTAGCGGGGCCTACGAGCAGTACTTC
TRBD1	TRBV2	TRBJ2-7	NA	CASKTGQGSQQYF	TGTGCCAGCAAAACGGGACAGGGTTCTCAGCAGTACTTC
TRBD2	TRBV5-1	TRBJ2-5	NA	CASSAGLAGAGKQETQYF	TGCGCCAGCAGCGCGGGACTAGCGGGAGCCGGCAAGCAAGAGACCCAGTACTTC
TRBD2	TRBV5-4	TRBJ2-3	NA	CASSSGLAGGTDTQYF	TGTGCCAGCAGCTCGGGACTAGCGGGGGGTACAGATACGCAGTATTTT
NA	TRBV5-1	TRBJ2-3	once	CASSRGNGGTDTQYF	TGCGCCAGCAGCCGGGGGAACGGGGGCACAGATACGCAGTATTTT
NA	TRBV19	TRBJ1-5	NA	CASSIWGGNNQPQHF	TGTGCCAGTAGTATCTGGGGGGGTAACAATCAGCCCCAGCATTTT
NA	TRBV5-1	TRBJ1-4	NA	CASSLTSGSNNEKLFF	TGCGCCAGCAGCTTGACGTCTGGCAGTAATAATGAAAAACTGTTTTTT
NA	TRBV30	TRBJ1-2	NA	CAWSRGDIYGYTF	TGTGCCTGGAGCCGGGGGGATATATATGGCTACACCTTC
TRBD1	TRBV7-9	TRBJ2-5	NA	CASSFLQGAQETQYF	TGTGCCAGCAGCTTTCTACAGGGGGCGCAAGAGACCCAGTACTTC
NA	TRBV29-1	TRBJ2-1	NA	CSVAGGEEYYNEQFF	TGCAGCGTTGCTGGAGGGGAAGAATACTACAATGAGCAGTTCTTC
TRBD1	TRBV19	TRBJ1-5	NA	CASSITGDNQPQHF	TGTGCCAGTAGTATAACAGGGGACAATCAGCCCCAGCATTTT
TRBD1	TRBV7-9	TRBJ1-2	NA	CASSSGGPGQTYGYTF	TGTGCCAGCAGCTCAGGGGGCCCGGGACAGACGTATGGCTACACCTTC